This TCR beta chain emerged from a study of blood T cell repertoires in COVID-19. As for the study in general: In each case, the material was cDNA or gDNA derived from T cells, B-cell-depleted T cells, or PBMCs.

The CDR3 contains 19 residues. Per the study methods: Scientists estimated how many nucleated cells there were by amplifying reference gene primers. Measured with immunoSEQ multiplex PCR; TCRdb has only the in-frame clones, and not every one. D and trimming were read from the DNA, whereas the V and J calls and clone size are those reported in that table. The sample records about 160,000 clones, just under 90% being singletons. Material for sequencing was peripheral blood. The source of this sequence is a woman aged 70-85 years with COVID-19, enrolled during active disease. The chain is built from TRBV21-1 and TRBJ1-1; the D segment call TRBD1 is taken from the table without a DNA check. TRBV21-1 is a pseudogene segment. The CDR3 region is CASSKARRDRGGGNTEAFF. CDR3 nucleotide sequence: TGTGCCAGCAGCAAAGCTCGCCGGGACAGGGGAGGCGGAAACACTGAAGCTTTCTTT.